The 13 T cell receptor beta chains given below trace back to one sample, sequenced in a study of cytomegalovirus exposure and HLA in healthy donors listed by TCRdb under 2017. The library was generated by the immunoSEQ multiplex PCR assay. TCRdb provides this immuneACCESS table in a form limited to in-frame rearrangements. Some clones are lacking; in checked studies, under half of them reflect an unresolved V gene, and why the rest are absent is not known. The sample table lists over 250,000 clones, 65% to 90% of them with a count of one. Of the sample, around 1% is held by the ten largest clones. Sequenced input: PBMCs. All receptors derive from a woman under 30 in good health and CMV-seronegative.

This chain joins TRBV11-3 and TRBJ2-7; the match to TRBD2 covers 7 bases. V shed 2 bases, J shed 6 bases, and the junction held 7 bases outside the gene matches. The germline V gene has CDR1 SGHNT and CDR2 YENEEA. This CDR3 is 14 amino acids long. The CDR3 protein is CASSLREGDPEQYF. CDR3 nucleotides: TGTGCCAGCAGCTTAAGGGAGGGTGACCCCGAGCAGTACTTC.

The chain uses TRBV27 and TRBJ2-7; 7 bases map to TRBD2. Germline V gene data show CDR1 as MNHEY and CDR2 as SMNVEV (reference sequence). The CDR3 sequence is 15 residues long. J was trimmed by 2 bases and V by 2 bases; bases with no gene match: 6. This CDR3 is CASSLGASGPYEQYF. Written as DNA, the CDR3 is TGTGCCAGCAGTTTAGGGGCTAGCGGACCCTACGAGCAGTACTTC.

The chain couples TRBV27 to TRBJ2-7; D perhaps matches TRBD2 (7 bases). Germline V gives CDR1 MNHEY, CDR2 SMNVEV (reference sequence). This CDR3 contains 17 residues. Trimming stripped 3 bases from V and 6 bases from J, with 24 bases between. CDR3 residues: CASSFTVGGPSGSEQYF. The CDR3 DNA is TGTGCCAGCAGTTTCACGGTGGGGGGGCCCTCCGGGAGCGAGCAGTACTTC.

This clone has only one observation. The rearrangement links TRBV7-2 to TRBJ2-5; no clear D gene. V gave up 4 bases and J gave up 4 bases, with 7 bases separating them. From germline, CDR1 is SGHTA and CDR2 FQGNSA. The CDR3 length is 12 residues. The CDR3 region has the DNA TGTGCCAGCAGCTCGACTCCAGAGACCCAGTACTTC. It is translated as CASSSTPETQYF.

This clone has a handful of counts. The chain employs TRBV9 and TRBJ2-7, with TRBD2 as a possible D gene (5 bases). Between the trimmed V and J ends, which lost 0 bases and 6 bases, there was a span of 10 bases. The germline V gene encodes CDR1 SGDLS and CDR2 YYNGEE. The CDR3 covers 13 residues. The CDR3 region is CASSVAGSGEQYF. As DNA, the CDR3 is TGTGCCAGCAGCGTAGCCGGCAGCGGCGAGCAGTACTTC.

The chain carries TRBV2 and TRBJ1-3; tentative D call: TRBD1 (6 bases). The germline V gene has CDR1 SNHLY and CDR2 FYNNEI. The V and J ends lost 2 bases and 4 bases respectively, with 12 bases between them. The CDR3 has 15 residues. The CDR3: CASSENPGAGNTIYF. For the CDR3, the DNA is TGTGCCAGCAGTGAAAACCCAGGGGCCGGAAACACCATATATTTT.

The chain employs TRBV18 and TRBJ2-3; 10 bases match TRBD2. J gave up 5 bases and V 3 bases, and 11 bases lay outside the gene matches. CDR1 and CDR2 (germline): KGHSH, LQKENI. This CDR3 region has 17 residues. CDR3 in DNA: TGTGCCAGCTCACCTCCTAGGCTAGCGGGAGCTGGAGATACGCAGTATTTT. This gives the protein CASSPPRLAGAGDTQYF.

This rearrangement joins TRBV7-6 to TRBJ2-1; D remains ambiguous. Germline CDR1 and CDR2: SGHVS and FNYEAQ. Deletions cut 1 base from V and 6 bases from J, with 7 bases between. CDR3 length: 13 residues. This CDR3 reads CASSLGGPNEQFF. The CDR3 DNA follows: TGTGCCAGCAGCTTAGGTGGGCCCAATGAGCAGTTCTTC.

DNA for the CDR3: TGCGCCAGCAGCTTGTTGGGGGCGCGTGACACTGAAGCTTTCTTT. Translated, it gives CASSLLGARDTEAFF. The V call is TRBV5-1, the J call TRBJ1-1; the D gene is possibly TRBD1 (6 bases). The CDR3 spans 15 residues. Germline CDR1 is SGHRS and CDR2 is YFSETQ. With 1 base removed from V and 3 bases from J, the gap between germline ends came to 13 bases.

The V gene is TRBV11-2, the J gene TRBJ2-1, with D perhaps TRBD1 (6 bases). The CDR3 spans 18 residues. The V gene's germline CDR1 is SGHAT and CDR2 FQNNGV. With 2 bases removed from V and 0 bases from J, the gap between germline ends came to 17 bases. The CDR3 DNA reads TGTGCCAGCAGCTTAAGCCCCAGGGGTCACAGCTCCTACAATGAGCAGTTCTTC. It encodes CASSLSPRGHSSYNEQFF.

The rearrangement links TRBV2 to TRBJ1-2, with 9 positions matching TRBD1. This CDR3 is 14 amino acids long. From germline, CDR1 is SNHLY and CDR2 FYNNEI. V was pared by 4 bases and J by 8 bases, with 8 bases of the junction left unmatched. CDR3 DNA sequence: TGTGCCAGCAGTGGCCCCGGACAGGGGTACGGCTACACCTTC. Its translation is CASSGPGQGYGYTF.

There are a few counts of this clone. The chain carries TRBV29-1 and TRBJ2-1; 10 nucleotides match TRBD2. CDR1 is SQVTM, CDR2 ANQGSEA, per germline. The CDR3 runs to 15 residues. Losses at the gene ends were 5 bases for V and 4 bases for J; bases not matched to a gene: 8. CDR3: CSVRASGGSYNEQFF. The CDR3 DNA is TGCAGCGTTCGGGCTAGCGGGGGTAGTTACAATGAGCAGTTCTTC.

V usage is TRBV19 and J usage is TRBJ1-5, with 8 bases that match TRBD1. Germline V gives CDR1 LNHDA, CDR2 SQIVND (reference sequence). The CDR3 loop spans 16 amino acids. V trimming: 8 bases; J trimming: 6 bases; junction bases outside the gene matches: 15. CDR3 in amino acids: CASSYDPGGIGQPQHF. For the CDR3, the DNA is TGTGCCAGTTCCTACGATCCAGGGGGCATCGGTCAGCCCCAGCATTTT.